What follows is one TCR beta chain and its context. This sample was taken from a study of control samples from healthy donors and cancer patients. CDR1 and CDR2 (germline): LGHDT, YNNKEL (reference sequence). The V gene lost 0 bases and the J gene lost 2 bases, with 11 bases spanning the gap. This CDR3 comprises 15 residues. Profiled with immunoSEQ multiplex PCR; TCRdb holds only in-frame clones, not every one. The sample yields about 170,000 clones, 90% to 95% seen once. Input material: blood. The chain is built from TRBV3-1 (or the pseudogene TRBV3-2) and TRBJ2-7, with a weak D call TRBD1 (5 bases). This sequence was found in a woman younger than 35 in good health. CDR3 region: CASSQDPDRPYEQYF. The CDR3 region has the DNA TGTGCCAGCAGCCAAGATCCAGACAGACCCTACGAGCAGTACTTC.